This T cell receptor beta chain was sequenced for a study of shared clonotypes between healthy human individuals. The overall study: A couple of women and three men aged 18 to 49 served as donors.

The naive CD8 fraction comprised CD45RO-negative cells positively selected for CCR7 and excluded terminally differentiated effector memory CD45RA+ cells. Trimming stripped 4 bases from V and 2 bases from J, with 9 bases between. The germline V gene has CDR1 MNHNS and CDR2 SASEGT. This CDR3 region has 15 residues. The study's findings and limits: Naive subsets typically showed greater estimated richness than memory subsets. Shared clonotypes: roughly 4.7% naive CD4, around 3.5% naive CD8, about 2.5% memory CD4, under 0.45% memory CD8.

Sequencing was performed with immunoSEQ multiplex PCR; in TCRdb, only in-frame clones are kept and a portion is missing. Of millions of clones in the sample, approximately 94% were seen once. A word on this clone: Its antigen remains unknown.

The sequence was obtained from a man younger than 35 in good health. Some clones in this sample may be carry-over from other donors' samples. The V and J genes are TRBV6-1 and TRBJ2-6; D may be TRBD2 (5 bases). The sequencing sample was made of naive CD8+ T cells from PBMCs. The CDR3 DNA reads TGTGCCAGCAGTGGCTTCGGGGCTGGGGCCAACGTCCTGACTTTC. Protein sequence: CASSGFGAGANVLTF.